Listed here are 15 T cell receptor beta chains from one sample, sequenced in a study of cytomegalovirus exposure and HLA in healthy donors. Both 60 Vbeta primers and 13 Jbeta primers went into the PCR. Only in-frame clones appear in the TCRdb table, and some are missing; sequencing was by immunoSEQ multiplex PCR. The top ten clones hold roughly 3.5% of a sample with 100,000 to 150,000 clones, roughly 80% of them seen once. The sequencing sample was made of PBMCs. The receptor source for this set is a woman in her forties in good health and CMV-seropositive.

The chain combines TRBV4-1 with TRBJ1-1, with 8 bases lining up with TRBD1. This CDR3 has 17 amino acids. J lost 1 base, V lost 0 bases, and 7 bases had no gene match. CDR1 is MGHRA and CDR2 is YSYEKL in the germline V gene. In DNA, the CDR3 is TGCGCCAGCAGCCAAGATGCCTTTGGACAGGGGAACACTGAAGCTTTCTTT. Translating it yields CASSQDAFGQGNTEAFF.

The chain recombines TRBV28 with TRBJ2-1; D perhaps matches TRBD2 (6 bases). There are 14 residues in the CDR3. Germline assignment: CDR1 MDHEN and CDR2 SYDVKM. V shed 6 bases and J shed 7 bases, with 16 bases lying between them. The CDR3 DNA follows: TGTGCCAGCAGGGACTACGGGATATCAAATGAGCAGTTCTTC. Amino acids: CASRDYGISNEQFF.

The chain carries TRBV27 and TRBJ2-7; D is ambiguous. The germline V gene has CDR1 MNHEY and CDR2 SMNVEV (reference sequence). The CDR3 consists of 13 residues. V lost 6 bases and J lost 2, with 11 bases in between. The chain's CDR3 is CASSMRYTYEQYF. CDR3 sequence (DNA): TGTGCCAGCAGCATGAGGTACACCTACGAGCAGTACTTC.

V usage is TRBV29-1 and J usage is TRBJ1-1, with D hard to call. The CDR3 covers 11 residues. Germline CDR1 SQVTM, CDR2 ANQGSEA. V was trimmed by 2 bases and J by 10 bases, leaving 11 bases between them. CDR3 sequence (DNA): TGCAGCGTTGAAACCTTTCTCGGAGCTTTCTTT. Protein product: CSVETFLGAFF.

The chain employs TRBV7-9 and TRBJ1-2; TRBD1 matches 7 bases. CDR1 and CDR2 from the germline V gene are SEHNR and FQNEAQ (reference sequence). The CDR3 has 15 residues. V shed 3 bases and J 0 bases; nucleotides not matched to a gene: 4. CDR3 DNA: TGTGCCAGCAGCTTCCGGGACAGATCTAACTATGGCTACACCTTC. Its translation is CASSFRDRSNYGYTF. Full variable domain (remainder filled in from reference TRBV7-9 and TRBJ1-2): DTGVSQNPRHKITKRGQNVTFRCDPISEHNRLYWYRQTLGQGPEFLTYFQNEAQLEKSRLLSDRFSAERPKGSFSTLEIQRTEQGDSAMYLCASSFRDRSNYGYTFGSGTRLTVV.

The chain uses TRBV5-1 and TRBJ1-2; 7 bases are shared with TRBD1. Germline V gene sequence: CDR1 SGHRS, CDR2 YFSETQ. The CDR3 spans 15 residues. After removal of 3 bases from V and 0 bases from J, the junction contained 5 bases not matched to a gene. CDR3: CASSSGQSANYGYTF. CDR3 nucleotides: TGCGCCAGCAGCTCGGGACAGTCAGCTAACTATGGCTACACCTTC.

Remarks on this clone: An end of the junction differs from the germline gene, which may be a read error. The J gene is TRBJ2-7, the V gene TRBV7-2; TRBD2 matches 7 bases. Germline lookup yields CDR1 SGHTA and CDR2 FQGNSA. This CDR3 contains 14 residues. The CDR3 protein is CASSRGSAGLSGPF. DNA of the CDR3: TGTGCCAGCAGCCGGGGGTCAGCGGGACTCTCGGGGCCCTTC.

The chain couples TRBV12-2 to TRBJ2-5; the table's D gene call, TRBD2, was not cross checked with the DNA. TRBV12-2 is flagged as a pseudogene. The CDR3 is made up of 17 amino acids. CDR3 nucleotides: TGTGCAAGTCGCTTAGCCCAACTAGCGGGAGGTGTAAAGACCCAGTACTTC. Translating it yields CASRLAQLAGGVKTQYF.

This clone was recorded once. V is TRBV27 and J is TRBJ2-3; D is perhaps TRBD2 (6 bases). Germline loops: CDR1 MNHEY, CDR2 SMNVEV (reference sequence). Deletions cut 3 bases from V and 0 bases from J, with 10 bases between. The CDR3 is 15 amino acids. CDR3 sequence: CASSLRDSSTDTQYF. In DNA, the CDR3 is TGTGCCAGCAGTTTGCGGGACTCTAGCACAGATACGCAGTATTTT.

CDR3 in DNA: TGCGCCAGCAGCTCCGACAACGGGACTCCCTATGGCTACACCTTC. Residues: CASSSDNGTPYGYTF. The chain combines TRBV5-1 with TRBJ1-2, with D tentatively TRBD1 (5 bases). Looked up from germline, CDR1 is SGHRS and CDR2 is YFSETQ. There are 15 residues in the CDR3. The ends were cut back, 3 bases at V and 4 bases at J, with 16 bases in the middle.

Comment on this clone: In the same sample, other DNA sequences code for this CDR3. The gene calls are TRBV5-6 and TRBJ2-3; D is unresolved. The CDR3 is 15 amino acids. Trimming pared 0 bases from V and 1 base from J, leaving 9 bases between. Germline V CDR1 and CDR2: SGHDT, YYEEEE. The chain's CDR3 is CASSLGSRGTDTQYF. The CDR3 nucleotides read TGTGCCAGCAGCTTGGGGTCGCGCGGCACAGATACGCAGTATTTT.

This rearrangement joins TRBV6-5 to TRBJ2-1; D is unclear. V shed 10 bases and J shed 2 bases, with 12 bases lying between them. CDR3 length: 13 residues. Germline V gene data show CDR1 as MNHEY and CDR2 as SVGAGI. The CDR3 DNA reads as TGTGCCACCGGAGCGCCTCCCTACAATGAGCAGTTCTTC. Residues: CATGAPPYNEQFF.

This clone has just a few counts. The V and J genes are TRBV9 and TRBJ2-2, with no clear D. Germline V gene lookup returns CDR1 SGDLS and CDR2 YYNGEE. The germline V and J ends were trimmed by 0 bases and 2 bases, with 11 bases remaining between them. The CDR3 extends over 16 amino acids. The CDR3 nucleotides are TGTGCCAGCAGCGTAGGGCAGGCCTTTAACACCGGGGAGCTGTTTTTT. Encoded protein: CASSVGQAFNTGELFF.

V usage is TRBV15 and J usage is TRBJ2-1; the match to TRBD1 covers 10 bases. From germline, CDR1 is LNHNV and CDR2 YYDKDF (reference sequence). Unmatched junction bases numbered 2, after V lost 1 base and J lost 5 bases. The CDR3 contains 15 residues. The DNA for the CDR3 is TGTGCCACCAGCAGAGCCGGGACAGGGGACAATGAGCAGTTCTTC. This gives the protein CATSRAGTGDNEQFF.

This sequence joins TRBV10-2 and TRBJ2-1, with 12 bases matching TRBD2. CDR1 is WSHSY, CDR2 SAAADI, per germline. Trimming removed 10 bases from V and 6 bases from J; junction bases left unmatched: 4. This CDR3 region has 13 residues. The CDR3 DNA reads as TGCGCCACCCTAGCGGGAGGGGCCAATGAGCAGTTCTTC. It yields the protein CATLAGGANEQFF.